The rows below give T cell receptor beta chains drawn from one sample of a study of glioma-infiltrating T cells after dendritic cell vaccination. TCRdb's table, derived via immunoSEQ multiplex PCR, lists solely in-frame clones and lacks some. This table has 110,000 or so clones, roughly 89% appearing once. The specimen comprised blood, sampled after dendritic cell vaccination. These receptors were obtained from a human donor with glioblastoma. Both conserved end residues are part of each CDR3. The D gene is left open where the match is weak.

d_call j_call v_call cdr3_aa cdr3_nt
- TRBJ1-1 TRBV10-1 CASTQPSGNTEAFF TGCGCCAGCACCCAACCTTCAGGGAACACTGAAGCTTTCTTT
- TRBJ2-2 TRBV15 CATSRESDTGELFF TGTGCCACCAGCAGAGAAAGCGACACCGGGGAGCTGTTTTTT
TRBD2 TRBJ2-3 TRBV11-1 CASSLELTSGTDTQYF TGTGCCAGCAGCTTAGAGCTGACTAGCGGCACAGATACGCAGTATTTT
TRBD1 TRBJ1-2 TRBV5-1 CASSGQGAWGYTF TGCGCCAGCAGCGGACAGGGAGCCTGGGGCTACACCTTC
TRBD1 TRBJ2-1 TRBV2 CASRAGGRQFF TGTGCCAGCAGGGCAGGGGGCAGGCAGTTCTTC
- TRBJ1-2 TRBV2 CASLLALGYGYTF TGTGCCAGCCTCTTAGCCCTAGGCTATGGCTACACCTTC
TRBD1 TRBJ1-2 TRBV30 CAWSPLNRVRGNGYTF TGTGCCTGGAGTCCTCTGAACCGGGTCAGGGGGAATGGCTACACCTTC
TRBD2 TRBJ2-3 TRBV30 CAWSSLAEADTQYF TGTGCCTGGAGTTCACTAGCGGAGGCAGATACGCAGTATTTT
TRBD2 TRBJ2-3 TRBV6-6 CASSYSGVTDTQYF TGTGCCAGCAGTTACAGCGGGGTTACAGATACGCAGTATTTT
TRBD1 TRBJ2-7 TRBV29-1 CSVEKGQGLAYEQYF TGCAGCGTTGAAAAGGGACAGGGCCTAGCATACGAGCAGTACTTC
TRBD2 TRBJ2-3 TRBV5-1 CASSLGAGGSDTQYF TGCGCCAGCAGCTTGGGAGCGGGAGGGAGCGATACGCAGTATTTT
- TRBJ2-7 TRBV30 CAWSSGLLRGYYEQYF TGTGCCTGGAGTTCAGGACTCCTGCGGGGATATTACGAGCAGTACTTC
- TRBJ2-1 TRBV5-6 CASSFLDSPLRNEQFF TGTGCCAGCAGCTTTTTAGACTCCCCCTTGCGGAATGAGCAGTTCTTC
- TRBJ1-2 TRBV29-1 CSVEARDGYTF TGCAGCGTTGAAGCCAGGGATGGCTACACCTTC
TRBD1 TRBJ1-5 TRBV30 CAWSVQQGDNQPQHF TGTGCCTGGAGTGTACAACAGGGGGACAATCAGCCCCAGCATTTT
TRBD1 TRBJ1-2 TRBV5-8 CASPQGSGTGAYGYTF TGTGCCAGCCCCCAGGGTTCCGGGACAGGGGCCTATGGCTACACCTTC
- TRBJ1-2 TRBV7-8 CASSWARGKSDGYTF TGTGCCAGCAGCTGGGCCCGGGGAAAAAGCGATGGCTACACCTTC
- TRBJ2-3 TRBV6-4 CASRGTLTQYF TGTGCCAGCAGGGGCACTCTTACGCAGTATTTT
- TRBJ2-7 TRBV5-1 CASSPGVFEQYF TGCGCCAGCAGCCCAGGGGTTTTCGAGCAGTACTTC
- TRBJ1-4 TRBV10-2 CASSEYEVLREKLFF TGCGCCAGCAGTGAGTATGAGGTGCTGCGGGAAAAACTGTTTTTT
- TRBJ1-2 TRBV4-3 CASSQGSLRRGYGYTF TGCGCCAGCAGCCAAGGTAGTTTGAGGCGCGGCTATGGCTACACCTTC
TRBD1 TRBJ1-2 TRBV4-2 CASSQSTGTGDGYTF TGTGCCAGCAGCCAATCTACCGGGACAGGGGATGGCTACACCTTC
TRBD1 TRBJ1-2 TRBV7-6 CASSSQGVGGYTF TGTGCCAGCAGCTCCCAGGGGGTTGGCGGCTACACCTTC
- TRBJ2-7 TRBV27 CASRTGAGGEQYF TGTGCCAGCAGAACAGGGGCGGGGGGCGAGCAGTACTTC
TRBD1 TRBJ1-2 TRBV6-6 CASSNRQGYGYTF TGTGCCAGCAGTAACCGACAGGGATATGGCTACACCTTC
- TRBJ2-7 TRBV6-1 CASSEARVTYEQYF TGTGCCAGCAGTGAAGCTCGGGTAACCTACGAGCAGTACTTC
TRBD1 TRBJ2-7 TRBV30 CAWAGGAYEQYF TGTGCCTGGGCAGGGGGCGCTTACGAGCAGTACTTC
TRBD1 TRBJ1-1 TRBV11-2 CASSSSDRGGTEAFF TGTGCCAGCAGCTCATCGGACAGGGGAGGCACTGAAGCTTTCTTT
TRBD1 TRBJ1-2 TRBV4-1 CASSQFMTGGNYGYTF TGCGCCAGCAGCCAATTCATGACAGGGGGTAACTATGGCTACACCTTC
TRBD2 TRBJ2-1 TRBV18 CASSPATSNNEQFF TGTGCCAGCTCACCGGCGACTAGCAACAATGAGCAGTTCTTC
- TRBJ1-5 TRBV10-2 CASTEQANQPQHF TGCGCCAGCACAGAGCAGGCTAATCAGCCCCAGCATTTT
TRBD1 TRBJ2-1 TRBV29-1 CSVEEPGQVYNEQFF TGCAGCGTTGAAGAACCGGGACAGGTATACAATGAGCAGTTCTTC
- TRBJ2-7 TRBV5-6 CASSRAREYSYEQYF TGTGCCAGCAGCCGGGCCCGGGAGTACTCCTACGAGCAGTACTTC
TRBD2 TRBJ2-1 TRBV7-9 CASSFGLAGRGEQFF TGTGCCAGCAGCTTCGGACTAGCGGGACGGGGTGAGCAGTTCTTC
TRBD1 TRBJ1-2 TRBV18 CASSELDRSNYGYTF TGTGCCAGCTCAGAATTGGACAGGTCTAACTATGGCTACACCTTC